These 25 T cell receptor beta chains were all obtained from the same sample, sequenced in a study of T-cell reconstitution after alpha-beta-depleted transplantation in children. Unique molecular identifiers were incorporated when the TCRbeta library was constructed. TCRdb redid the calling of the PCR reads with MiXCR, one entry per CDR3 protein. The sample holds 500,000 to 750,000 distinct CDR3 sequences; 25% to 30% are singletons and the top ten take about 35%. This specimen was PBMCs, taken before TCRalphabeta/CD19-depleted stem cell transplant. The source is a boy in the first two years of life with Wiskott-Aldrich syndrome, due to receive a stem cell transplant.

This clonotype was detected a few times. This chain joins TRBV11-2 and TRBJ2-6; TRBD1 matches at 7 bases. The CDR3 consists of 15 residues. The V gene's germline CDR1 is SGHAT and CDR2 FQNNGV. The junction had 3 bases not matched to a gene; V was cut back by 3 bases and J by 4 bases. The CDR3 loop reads CASSFRGTGANVLTF. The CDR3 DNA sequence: TGTGCCAGCAGCTTCAGGGGGACCGGGGCCAACGTCCTGACTTTC.

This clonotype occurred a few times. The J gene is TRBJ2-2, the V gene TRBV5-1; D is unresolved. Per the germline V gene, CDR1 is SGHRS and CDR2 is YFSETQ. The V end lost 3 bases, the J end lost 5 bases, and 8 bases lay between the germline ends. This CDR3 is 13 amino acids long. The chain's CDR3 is CASSSRETGELFF. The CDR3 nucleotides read TGCGCCAGCAGCTCCCGAGAGACCGGGGAGCTGTTTTTT.

The CDR3 loop is CSASKGTASYEQYF. The CDR3 region has the DNA TGCAGTGCTAGTAAGGGGACAGCCTCCTACGAGCAGTACTTC. The chain combines TRBV20-1 with TRBJ2-7, with TRBD1 matching 7 bases. The V gene end was trimmed by 3 bases and the J gene end by 0 bases; junction bases not matched to a gene: 5. The CDR3 runs 14 residues. CDR1 and CDR2 from the germline V gene are DFQATT and SNEGSKA (reference sequence).

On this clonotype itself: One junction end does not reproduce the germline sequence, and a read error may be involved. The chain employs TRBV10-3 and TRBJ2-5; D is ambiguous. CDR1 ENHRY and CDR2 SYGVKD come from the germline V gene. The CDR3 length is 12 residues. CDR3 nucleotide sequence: TGTGCCAACAGTCGGACGGGAGAGACCCAGTACTTC. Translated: CANSRTGETQYF.

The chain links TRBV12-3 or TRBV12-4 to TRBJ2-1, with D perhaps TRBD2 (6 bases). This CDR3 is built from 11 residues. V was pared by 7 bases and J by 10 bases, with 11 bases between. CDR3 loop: CASTSLAEQFF. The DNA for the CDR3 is TGTGCCAGCACCAGCCTAGCGGAGCAGTTCTTC.

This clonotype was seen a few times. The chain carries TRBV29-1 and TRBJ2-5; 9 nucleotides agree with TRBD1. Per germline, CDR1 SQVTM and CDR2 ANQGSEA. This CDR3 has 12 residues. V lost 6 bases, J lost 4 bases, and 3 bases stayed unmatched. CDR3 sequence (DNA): TGCAGCGTGACGACAGGGGGAGAGACCCAGTACTTC. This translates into CSVTTGGETQYF. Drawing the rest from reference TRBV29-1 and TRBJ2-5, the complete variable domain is SAVISQKPSRDICQRGTSLTIQCQVDSQVTMMFWYRQQPGQSLTLIATANQGSEATYESGFVIDKFPISRPNLTFSTLTVSNMSPEDSSIYLCSVTTGGETQYFGPGTRLLVL.

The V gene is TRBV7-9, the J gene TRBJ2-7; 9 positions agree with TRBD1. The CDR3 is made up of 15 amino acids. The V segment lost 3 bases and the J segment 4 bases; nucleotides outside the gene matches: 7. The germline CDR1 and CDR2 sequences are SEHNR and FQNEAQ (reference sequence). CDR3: CASSFTGTGWYEQYF. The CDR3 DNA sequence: TGTGCCAGCAGCTTTACTGGGACAGGGTGGTACGAGCAGTACTTC. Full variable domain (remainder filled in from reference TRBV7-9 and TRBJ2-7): DTGVSQNPRHKITKRGQNVTFRCDPISEHNRLYWYRQTLGQGPEFLTYFQNEAQLEKSRLLSDRFSAERPKGSFSTLEIQRTEQGDSAMYLCASSFTGTGWYEQYFGPGTRLTVT.

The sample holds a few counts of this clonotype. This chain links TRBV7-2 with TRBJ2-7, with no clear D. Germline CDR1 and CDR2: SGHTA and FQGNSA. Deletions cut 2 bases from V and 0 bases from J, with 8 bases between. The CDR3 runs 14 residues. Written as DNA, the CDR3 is TGTGCCAGCAGCTTACCGAGAGCCTCCTACGAGCAGTACTTC. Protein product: CASSLPRASYEQYF.

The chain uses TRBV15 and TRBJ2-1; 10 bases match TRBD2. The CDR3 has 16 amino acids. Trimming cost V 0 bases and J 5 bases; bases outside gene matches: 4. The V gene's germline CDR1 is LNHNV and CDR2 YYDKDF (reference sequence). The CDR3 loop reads CATSRDPGLANNEQFF. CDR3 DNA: TGTGCCACCAGCAGAGACCCGGGACTAGCGAACAATGAGCAGTTCTTC.

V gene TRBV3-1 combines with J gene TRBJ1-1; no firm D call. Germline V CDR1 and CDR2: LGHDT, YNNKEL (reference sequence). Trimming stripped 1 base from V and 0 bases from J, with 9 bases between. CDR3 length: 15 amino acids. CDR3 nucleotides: TGTGCCAGCAGCCAAGCGGGAGGCTTGAACACTGAAGCTTTCTTT. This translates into CASSQAGGLNTEAFF.

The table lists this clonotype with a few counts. CDR3 sequence (DNA): TGTGCCTGGAGTTTGGCGGGAGGGCCGGATACGCAGTATTTT. Its protein is CAWSLAGGPDTQYF. This sequence joins TRBV30 and TRBJ2-3, with 9 nucleotides matching TRBD2. Germline loops: CDR1 GTSNPN, CDR2 SVGIG (reference sequence). V lost 2 bases, J lost 6 bases, and 6 bases stayed unmatched. CDR3 length: 14 amino acids.

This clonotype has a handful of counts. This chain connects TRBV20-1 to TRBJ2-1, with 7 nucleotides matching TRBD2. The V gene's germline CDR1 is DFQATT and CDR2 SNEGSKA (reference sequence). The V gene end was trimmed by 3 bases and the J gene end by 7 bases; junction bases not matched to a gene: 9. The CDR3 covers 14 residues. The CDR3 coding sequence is TGCAGTGCTAGTGTGGGAGGGCCGGGGAATGAGCAGTTCTTC. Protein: CSASVGGPGNEQFF.

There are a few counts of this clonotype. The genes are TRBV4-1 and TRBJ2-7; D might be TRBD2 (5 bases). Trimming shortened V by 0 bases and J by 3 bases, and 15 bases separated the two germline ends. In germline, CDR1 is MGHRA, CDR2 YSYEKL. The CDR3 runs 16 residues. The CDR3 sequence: CASSQDGKTRGYEQYF. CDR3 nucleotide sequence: TGCGCCAGCAGCCAAGATGGGAAAACCCGGGGCTACGAGCAGTACTTC.

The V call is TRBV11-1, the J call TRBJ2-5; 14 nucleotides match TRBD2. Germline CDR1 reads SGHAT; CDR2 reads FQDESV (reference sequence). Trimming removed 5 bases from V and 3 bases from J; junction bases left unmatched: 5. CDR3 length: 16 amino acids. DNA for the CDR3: TGTGCCAGCAGCCCTATGGGACTAGCGGGAGAAGAGACCCAGTACTTC. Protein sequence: CASSPMGLAGEETQYF.

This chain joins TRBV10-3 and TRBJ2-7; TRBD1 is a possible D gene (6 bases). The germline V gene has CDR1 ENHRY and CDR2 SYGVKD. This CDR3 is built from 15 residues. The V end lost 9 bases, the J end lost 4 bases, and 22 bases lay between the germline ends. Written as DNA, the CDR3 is TGTGCCATACGACAACAGGGAATAGAGGGTTACGAGCAGTACTTC. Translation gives CAIRQQGIEGYEQYF.

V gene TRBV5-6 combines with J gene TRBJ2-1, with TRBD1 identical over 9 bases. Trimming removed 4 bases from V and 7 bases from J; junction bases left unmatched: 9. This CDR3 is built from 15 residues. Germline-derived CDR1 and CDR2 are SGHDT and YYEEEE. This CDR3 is CASSDSGTGWNEQFF. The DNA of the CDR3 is TGTGCCAGCAGCGATTCCGGGACAGGGTGGAATGAGCAGTTCTTC.

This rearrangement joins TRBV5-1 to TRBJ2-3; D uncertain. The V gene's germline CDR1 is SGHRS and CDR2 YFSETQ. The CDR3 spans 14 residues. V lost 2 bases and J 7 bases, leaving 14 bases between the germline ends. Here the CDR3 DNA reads TGCGCCAGCAGCTTAGGTTATTTGGGATATACGCAGTATTTT. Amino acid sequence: CASSLGYLGYTQYF.

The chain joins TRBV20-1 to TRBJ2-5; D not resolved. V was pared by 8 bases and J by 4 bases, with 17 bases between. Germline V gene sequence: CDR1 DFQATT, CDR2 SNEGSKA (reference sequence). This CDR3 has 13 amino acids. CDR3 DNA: TGCAGTCAATTGGTATCCCTGGGAGAGACCCAGTACTTC. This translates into CSQLVSLGETQYF.

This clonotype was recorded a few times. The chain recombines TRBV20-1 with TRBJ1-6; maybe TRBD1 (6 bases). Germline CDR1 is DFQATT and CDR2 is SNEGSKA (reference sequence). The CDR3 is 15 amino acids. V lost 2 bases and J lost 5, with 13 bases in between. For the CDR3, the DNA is TGCAGTGCTAGAAGGACAGAGAATAATAATTCACCCCTCCACTTT. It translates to CSARRTENNNSPLHF.

The CDR3 bases are TGTGCCAGCAGCCGGAGCGGGAGGGTGTCCTACAATGAGCAGTTCTTC. It specifies CASSRSGRVSYNEQFF. This rearrangement joins TRBV7-9 to TRBJ2-1, with 10 bases lining up with TRBD2. In germline, CDR1 is SEHNR, CDR2 FQNEAQ (reference sequence). J lost 1 base, V lost 5 bases, and 5 bases had no gene match. The CDR3 sequence is 16 residues long.

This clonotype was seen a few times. CDR3 bases: TGCAGTGTAGGGGGGATGGATACGCAGTATTTT. Amino acid sequence: CSVGGMDTQYF. V and J are TRBV20-1 and TRBJ2-3; perhaps D is TRBD1 or TRBD2 (6 bases each). Germline V gene data show CDR1 as DFQATT and CDR2 as SNEGSKA (reference sequence). CDR3 size: 11 residues. V lost 7 bases to trimming and J lost 6 bases, with 11 bases between them.

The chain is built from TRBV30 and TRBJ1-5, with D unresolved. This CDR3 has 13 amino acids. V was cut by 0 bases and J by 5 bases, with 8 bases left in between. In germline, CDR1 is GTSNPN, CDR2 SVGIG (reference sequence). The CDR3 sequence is CAWSVDSYQPQHF. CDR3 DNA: TGTGCCTGGAGTGTGGATAGTTATCAGCCCCAGCATTTT.

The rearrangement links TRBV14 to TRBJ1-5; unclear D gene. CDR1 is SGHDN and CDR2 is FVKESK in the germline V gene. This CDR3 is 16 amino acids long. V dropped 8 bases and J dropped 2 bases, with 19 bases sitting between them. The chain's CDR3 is CASDADANIGNQPQHF. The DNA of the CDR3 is TGTGCCAGCGATGCGGACGCGAATATAGGCAATCAGCCCCAGCATTTT.

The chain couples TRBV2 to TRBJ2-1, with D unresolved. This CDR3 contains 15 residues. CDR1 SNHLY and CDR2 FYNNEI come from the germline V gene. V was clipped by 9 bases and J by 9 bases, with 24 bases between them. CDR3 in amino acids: CASSIGSPATVEQFF. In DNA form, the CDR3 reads TGTGCCAGTTCAATAGGTAGCCCAGCCACAGTTGAGCAGTTCTTC.

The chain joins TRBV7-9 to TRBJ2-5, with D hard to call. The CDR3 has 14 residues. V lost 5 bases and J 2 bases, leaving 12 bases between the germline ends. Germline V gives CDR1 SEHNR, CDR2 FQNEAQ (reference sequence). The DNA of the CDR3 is TGTGCCAGCAGCCTCCGGGCTTATCAAGAGACCCAGTACTTC. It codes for CASSLRAYQETQYF.